The next 21 T cell receptor beta chains were all read from a single sample in a study of T-cell reconstitution after alpha-beta-depleted transplantation in children. Preparing the TCRbeta library involved the use of unique molecular identifiers. TCRdb re-called the PCR reads with MiXCR, one entry per CDR3 protein. The sample carries more than 500,000 distinct CDR3 sequences, more than 9.5% recorded once. The material sequenced was PBMCs, mostly from graft donor cells, taken 180 days after TCRalphabeta/CD19-depleted stem cell transplant. The receptors derive from a female patient aged 2 to 10 who had a stem cell transplant for aplastic anemia, so the T cells may come from the graft donor.

This chain connects TRBV7-9 to TRBJ1-4; tentative D call: TRBD1 (5 bases). V was clipped by 7 bases and J by 8 bases, with 23 bases between them. CDR1 and CDR2 from the germline V gene are SEHNR and FQNEAQ (reference sequence). The CDR3 length is 16 residues. CDR3 sequence: CASTPGRTMEREKLFF. In DNA form, the CDR3 reads TGTGCCAGCACCCCGGGACGTACTATGGAGAGGGAAAAACTGTTTTTT. The variable domain in full, with the rest retrieved from reference TRBV7-9 and TRBJ1-4, is DTGVSQNPRHKITKRGQNVTFRCDPISEHNRLYWYRQTLGQGPEFLTYFQNEAQLEKSRLLSDRFSAERPKGSFSTLEIQRTEQGDSAMYLCASTPGRTMEREKLFFGSGTQLSVL.

V is TRBV7-2 and J is TRBJ2-7; tentative D call: TRBD1 (8 bases). Deletions cut 5 bases from V and 2 bases from J, with 22 bases between. The germline CDR1 and CDR2 sequences are SGHTA and FQGNSA. The CDR3 sequence is 17 residues long. DNA for the CDR3: TGTGCCAGCAGCCCCTGGGGATTAACAGGGGGGGCCTACGAGCAGTACTTC. This encodes CASSPWGLTGGAYEQYF.

This clonotype occurred a few times. This sequence joins TRBV6-2 or TRBV6-3 and TRBJ2-2, with a tentative D call TRBD1 (5 bases). The V gene's germline CDR1 is MNHEY and CDR2 SVGEGT. CDR3 length equals 16 residues. The V gene lost 0 bases and the J gene lost 4 bases, with 12 bases spanning the gap. In DNA form, the CDR3 reads TGTGCCAGCAGTTACTCTCCGACAGAATTCACCGGGGAGCTGTTTTTT. Translating gives CASSYSPTEFTGELFF.

A few counts support this clonotype. The rearrangement links TRBV9 to TRBJ2-7; possible D gene TRBD1, 6 bases. The germline V and J ends were trimmed by 0 bases and 0 bases, with 13 bases remaining between them. The CDR3 runs 16 residues. The germline gives CDR1 SGDLS, CDR2 YYNGEE. CDR3 coding DNA: TGTGCCAGCAGCGTAGACCCCACAGGGAGCTCCTACGAGCAGTACTTC. Amino acids: CASSVDPTGSSYEQYF.

This clonotype was detected ten times or more. This rearrangement joins TRBV12-3 or TRBV12-4 to TRBJ2-5, with D tentatively TRBD2 (6 bases). V shed 3 bases and J shed 2 bases, with 19 bases lying between them. CDR3 length equals 17 residues. The CDR3 sequence: CASSLSSRRADQETQYF. Written as DNA, the CDR3 is TGTGCCAGCAGTTTGAGTTCTAGGAGGGCAGATCAAGAGACCCAGTACTTC.

Ten or more counts support this clonotype. The rearrangement links TRBV10-3 to TRBJ2-7, with 8 bases matching TRBD2. Germline-derived CDR1 and CDR2 are ENHRY and SYGVKD. The CDR3 runs to 14 residues. V gave up 4 bases and J gave up 2 bases; unmatched junction bases: 4. The CDR3: CAISVAGSPYEQYV. The CDR3 bases are TGTGCCATCAGTGTAGCGGGATCCCCCTACGAGCAGTACGTC.

The gene calls are TRBV4-3 and TRBJ2-1, with a possible D match to TRBD2 (5 bases). The V end was cut by 4 bases, the J end by 7 bases, with 20 bases between. CDR3 size: 16 residues. Germline-derived CDR1 and CDR2 are LGHNA and YSLEER. The CDR3 DNA reads TGCGCCAGCAGCCCCGGAAGGGTCACTAGTTCTAATGAGCAGTTCTTC. As protein: CASSPGRVTSSNEQFF.

This clonotype has only a few counts. The V call is TRBV11-2, the J call TRBJ2-5, with 9 bases aligning to TRBD2. Germline lookup yields CDR1 SGHAT and CDR2 FQNNGV. V shed 0 bases, J shed 3 bases, and the junction held 5 bases outside the gene matches. There are 16 residues in the CDR3. CDR3 nucleotide sequence: TGTGCCAGCAGCTTAGATTGGGCGGGAGGGGAAGAGACCCAGTACTTC. This encodes CASSLDWAGGEETQYF.

This sequence joins TRBV4-2 and TRBJ2-3; TRBD2 agrees at 9 bases. From germline, CDR1 is LGHNA and CDR2 YNFKEQ. The J segment lost 3 bases and the V segment lost 0 bases, leaving 10 bases of the junction unmatched. The CDR3 loop spans 18 amino acids. The CDR3 here is CASSQEGISGSRTDTQYF. The CDR3, as DNA: TGTGCCAGCAGCCAAGAGGGGATTAGCGGGAGTCGTACAGATACGCAGTATTTT.

In this sample, this clonotype turned up a few times. This rearrangement joins TRBV12-3 or TRBV12-4 to TRBJ2-3; no clear D gene. V was trimmed by 6 bases and J by 4 bases, leaving 8 bases between them. The CDR3 extends over 12 amino acids. In DNA form, the CDR3 reads TGTGCCAGCAGGCCGAAGGCAGATACGCAGTATTTT. This encodes CASRPKADTQYF.

The V and J genes are TRBV7-2 and TRBJ2-1, with D perhaps TRBD1 or TRBD2 (6 bases each). V lost 8 bases to trimming and J lost 0 bases, with 17 bases between them. CDR3 length equals 16 residues. Germline CDR1 is SGHTA and CDR2 is FQGNSA. This chain's CDR3 is CASSGAGTASYNEQFF. In nucleotides, the CDR3 is TGTGCCAGCTCGGGGGCAGGGACGGCCTCCTACAATGAGCAGTTCTTC. The variable domain in full, completed from reference TRBV7-2 and TRBJ2-1, reads GAGVSQSPSNKVTEKGKDVELRCDPISGHTALYWYRQSLGQGLEFLIYFQGNSAPDKSGLPSDRFSAERTGGSVSTLTIQRTQQEDSAVYLCASSGAGTASYNEQFFGPGTRLTVL.

Comment on this clonotype: A junction end diverges from the germline sequence, so it may reflect a read error. The chain couples TRBV29-1 to TRBJ2-5; D is perhaps TRBD2 (6 bases). Germline V gene lookup returns CDR1 SQVTM and CDR2 ANQGSEA. The CDR3 runs 13 residues. The CDR3 nucleotides are TGCAGCGTCGATTTGACTAGGAAAGAGGCCCAGTACTTC. It encodes CSVDLTRKEAQYF.

This chain links TRBV10-3 with TRBJ2-1; TRBD2 aligns across 8 bases. After removal of 2 bases from V and 5 bases from J, the junction contained 8 bases not matched to a gene. CDR1 is ENHRY, CDR2 SYGVKD, per germline. The CDR3 runs 16 residues. The CDR3 is CAISEQPGLGDNEQFF. For the CDR3, the DNA is TGTGCCATCAGTGAGCAGCCGGGACTAGGCGACAATGAGCAGTTCTTC.

In regard to this clonotype: A read error may explain this, as a much larger clone is one base away. The chain carries TRBV20-1 and TRBJ2-1, with TRBD2 matching 8 bases. This CDR3 is 15 amino acids long. Germline CDR1 reads DFQATT; CDR2 reads SNEGSKA (reference sequence). The CDR3 here is CSAPRRRGDYNQQFF. CDR3 bases: TGCAGTGCCCCTCGGCGGCGGGGGGACTACAATCAGCAGTTCTTC.

This clonotype was seen more than once but under ten times. CDR3: CSDIMNTEAFF. CDR3 nucleotide sequence: TGCAGCGATATAATGAACACTGAAGCTTTCTTT. This sequence joins TRBV29-1 and TRBJ1-1; D remains unclear. Between the trimmed V and J ends, which lost 7 bases and 0 bases, there was a span of 6 bases. This CDR3 is built from 11 residues. Germline CDR1 is SQVTM and CDR2 is ANQGSEA. Full variable domain (outside the CDR3, taken from reference TRBV29-1 and TRBJ1-1): SAVISQKPSRDICQRGTSLTIQCQVDSQVTMMFWYRQQPGQSLTLIATANQGSEATYESGFVIDKFPISRPNLTFSTLTVSNMSPEDSSIYLCSDIMNTEAFFGQGTRLTVV.

This chain joins TRBV6-6 and TRBJ1-4, with a possible D match to TRBD1 (5 bases). Germline V lookup: CDR1 MNHNY, CDR2 SVGAGI (reference sequence). V dropped 2 bases and J dropped 8 bases, with 9 bases sitting between them. The CDR3 totals 13 residues. The CDR3 reads CASSYRGYEKLFF. The DNA for the CDR3 is TGTGCCAGCAGTTACCGGGGGTACGAAAAACTGTTTTTT.

The genes are TRBV5-1 and TRBJ2-3; TRBD2 is a possible D gene (5 bases). V lost 1 base to trimming and J lost 9 bases, with 12 bases between them. The CDR3 is 13 residues long. Germline CDR1 reads SGHRS; CDR2 reads YFSETQ. The CDR3 coding sequence is TGCGCCAGCAGCTTGCGACTACCGGGAACGCAGTATTTT. Translated: CASSLRLPGTQYF.

This clonotype was seen more than once but under ten times. The V gene is TRBV4-3, the J gene TRBJ1-4; D is unresolved. V was cut by 1 base and J by 5 bases, with 17 bases left in between. Germline V gene lookup returns CDR1 LGHNA and CDR2 YSLEER. CDR3 length: 17 amino acids. For the CDR3, the DNA is TGCGCCAGCAGCCAAGCCCCTGGAGGGCCCCCGAATGAAAAACTGTTTTTT. Its translation: CASSQAPGGPPNEKLFF.

This clonotype was seen a handful of times. The chain recombines TRBV6-5 with TRBJ2-3; no firm D call. This CDR3 is built from 13 residues. Trimming pared 2 bases from V and 2 bases from J, leaving 5 bases between. The germline CDR1 and CDR2 sequences are MNHEY and SVGAGI. The CDR3 DNA reads as TGTGCCAGCAGTTACGCCCACACAGATACGCAGTATTTT. Amino acid sequence: CASSYAHTDTQYF.

This clonotype was observed at least ten times. The rearrangement links TRBV12-3 or TRBV12-4 to TRBJ2-1; D remains ambiguous. The V end lost 1 base, the J end lost 16 bases, and 11 bases lay between the germline ends. The CDR3 has 11 amino acids. The CDR3 loop is CASSLGRRQFF. The CDR3 DNA reads as TGTGCCAGCAGTTTAGGCCGCAGGCAATTCTTC.

This clonotype was picked up a small number of times. The rearrangement uses TRBV2 and TRBJ2-6, with D perhaps TRBD1 (6 bases). This CDR3 contains 16 residues. V was pared by 6 bases and J by 0 bases, with 12 bases between. Germline V gene lookup returns CDR1 SNHLY and CDR2 FYNNEI. The CDR3 spells CASSGQISSGANVLTF. CDR3 nucleotides: TGTGCCAGCAGCGGACAGATTAGCTCTGGGGCCAACGTCCTGACTTTC.